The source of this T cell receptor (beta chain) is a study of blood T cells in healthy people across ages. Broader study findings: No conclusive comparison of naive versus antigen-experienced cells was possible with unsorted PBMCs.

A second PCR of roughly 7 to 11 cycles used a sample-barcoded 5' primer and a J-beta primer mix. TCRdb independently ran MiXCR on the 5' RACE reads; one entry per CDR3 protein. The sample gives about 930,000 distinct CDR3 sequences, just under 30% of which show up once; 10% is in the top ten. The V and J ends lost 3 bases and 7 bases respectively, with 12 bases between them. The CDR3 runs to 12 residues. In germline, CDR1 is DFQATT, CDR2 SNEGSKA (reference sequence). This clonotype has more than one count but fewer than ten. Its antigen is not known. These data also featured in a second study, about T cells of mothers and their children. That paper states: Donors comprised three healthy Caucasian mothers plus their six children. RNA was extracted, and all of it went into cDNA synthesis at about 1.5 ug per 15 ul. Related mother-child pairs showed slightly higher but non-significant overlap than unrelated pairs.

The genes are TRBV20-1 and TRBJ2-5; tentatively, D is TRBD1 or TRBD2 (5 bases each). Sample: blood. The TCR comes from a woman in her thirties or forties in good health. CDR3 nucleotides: TGCAGTGCTAGGGGACGGGGTGGGACCCAGTACTTC. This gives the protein CSARGRGGTQYF.